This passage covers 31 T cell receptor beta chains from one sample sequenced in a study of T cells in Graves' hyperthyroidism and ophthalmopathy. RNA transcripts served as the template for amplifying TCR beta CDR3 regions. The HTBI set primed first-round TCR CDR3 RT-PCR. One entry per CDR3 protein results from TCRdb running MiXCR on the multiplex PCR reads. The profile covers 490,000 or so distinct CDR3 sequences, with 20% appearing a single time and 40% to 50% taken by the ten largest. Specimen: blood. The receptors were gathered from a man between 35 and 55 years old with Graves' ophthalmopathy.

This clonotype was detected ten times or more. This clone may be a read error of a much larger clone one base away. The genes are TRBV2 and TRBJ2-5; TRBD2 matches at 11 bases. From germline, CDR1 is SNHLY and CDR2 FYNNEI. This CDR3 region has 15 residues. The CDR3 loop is CVSTHSGGASETQYF. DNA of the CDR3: TGTGTCAGCACTCATAGCGGGGGGGCCTCTGAGACCCAGTACTTC.

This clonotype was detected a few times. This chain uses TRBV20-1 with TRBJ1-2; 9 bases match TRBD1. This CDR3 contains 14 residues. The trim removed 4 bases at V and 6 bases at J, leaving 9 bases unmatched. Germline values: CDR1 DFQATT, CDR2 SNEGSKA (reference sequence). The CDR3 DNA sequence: TGCAGTGCTAACACAGGACAGGGGTTGAATGGCTACACCTTC. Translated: CSANTGQGLNGYTF.

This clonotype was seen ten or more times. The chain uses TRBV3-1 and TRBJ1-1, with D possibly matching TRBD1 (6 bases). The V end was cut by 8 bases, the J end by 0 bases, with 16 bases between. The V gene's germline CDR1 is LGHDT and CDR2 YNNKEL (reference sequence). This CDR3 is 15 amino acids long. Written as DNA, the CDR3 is TGTGCCAGCCGGTACGGCGGGACACTGAACACTGAAGCTTTCTTT. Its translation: CASRYGGTLNTEAFF. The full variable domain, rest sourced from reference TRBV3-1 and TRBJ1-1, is DTAVSQTPKYLVTQMGNDKSIKCEQNLGHDTMYWYKQDSKKFLKIMFSYNNKELIINETVPNRFSPKSPDKAHLNLHINSLELGDSAVYFCASRYGGTLNTEAFFGQGTRLTVV.

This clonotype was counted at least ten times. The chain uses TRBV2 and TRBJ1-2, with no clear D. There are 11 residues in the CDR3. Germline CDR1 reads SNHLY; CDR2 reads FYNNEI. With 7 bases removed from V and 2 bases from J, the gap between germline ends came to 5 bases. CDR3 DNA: TGTGCCAGCACGTTCAACTATGGCTACACCTTC. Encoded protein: CASTFNYGYTF.

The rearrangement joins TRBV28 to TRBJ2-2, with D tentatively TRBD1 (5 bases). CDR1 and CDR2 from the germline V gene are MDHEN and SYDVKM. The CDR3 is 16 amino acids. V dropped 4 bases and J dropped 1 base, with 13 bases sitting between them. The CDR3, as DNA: TGTGCCAGCAGTTCCCCCGGCGGACAGAACACCGGGGAGCTGTTTTTT. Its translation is CASSSPGGQNTGELFF.

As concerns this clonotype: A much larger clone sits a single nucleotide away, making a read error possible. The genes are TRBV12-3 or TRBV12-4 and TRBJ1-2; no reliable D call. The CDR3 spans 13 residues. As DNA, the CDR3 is TGTGTCAGCAGTTATGGGGTGGACTATGGCTACACCTTC. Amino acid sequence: CVSSYGVDYGYTF.

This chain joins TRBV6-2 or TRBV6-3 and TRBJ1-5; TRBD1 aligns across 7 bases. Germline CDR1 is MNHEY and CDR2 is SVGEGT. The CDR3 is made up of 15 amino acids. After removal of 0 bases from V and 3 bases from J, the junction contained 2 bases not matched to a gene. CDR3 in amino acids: CASSYSTGVNQPQHF. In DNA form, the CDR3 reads TGTGCCAGCAGTTACTCTACAGGGGTCAATCAGCCCCAGCATTTT.

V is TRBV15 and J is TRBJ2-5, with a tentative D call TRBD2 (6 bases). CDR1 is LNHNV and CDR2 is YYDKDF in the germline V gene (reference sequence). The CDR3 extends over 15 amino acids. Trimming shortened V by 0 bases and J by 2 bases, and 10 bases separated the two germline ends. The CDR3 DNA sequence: TGTGCCACCAGCAGAGATGTTGGGGGGCAAGAGACCCAGTACTTC. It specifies CATSRDVGGQETQYF.

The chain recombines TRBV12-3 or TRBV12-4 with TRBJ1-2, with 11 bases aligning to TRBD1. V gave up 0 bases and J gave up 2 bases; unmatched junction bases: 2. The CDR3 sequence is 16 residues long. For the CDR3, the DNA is TGTGCCAGCAGTTTAGCCGGGACAGGGGGGAACTATGGCTACACCTTC. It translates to CASSLAGTGGNYGYTF.

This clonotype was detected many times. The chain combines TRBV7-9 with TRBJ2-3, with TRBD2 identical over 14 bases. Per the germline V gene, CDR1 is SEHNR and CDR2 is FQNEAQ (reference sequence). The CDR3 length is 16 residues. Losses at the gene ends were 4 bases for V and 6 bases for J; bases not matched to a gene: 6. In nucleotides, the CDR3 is TGTGCCAGCAGCTCGACTAGCGGGGGGGCTGTGGATACGCAGTATTTT. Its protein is CASSSTSGGAVDTQYF.

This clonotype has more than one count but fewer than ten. CDR3 residues: CANTPTGSHTEAFF. The CDR3 coding sequence is TGCGCCAACACGCCGACAGGATCGCACACTGAAGCTTTCTTT. The V gene is TRBV10-1, the J gene TRBJ1-1; D is perhaps TRBD1 (6 bases). CDR1 and CDR2 from the germline V gene are WNHNN and SYGVQD (reference sequence). This CDR3 is built from 14 residues. The V end was cut by 10 bases, the J end by 3 bases, with 18 bases between.

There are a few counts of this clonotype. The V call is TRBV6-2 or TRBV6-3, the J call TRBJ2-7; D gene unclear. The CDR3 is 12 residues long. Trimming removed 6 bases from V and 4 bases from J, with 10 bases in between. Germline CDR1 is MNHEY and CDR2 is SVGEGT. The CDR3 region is CASSKKGYEQYF. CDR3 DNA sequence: TGTGCCAGCAGCAAGAAGGGATACGAGCAGTACTTC.

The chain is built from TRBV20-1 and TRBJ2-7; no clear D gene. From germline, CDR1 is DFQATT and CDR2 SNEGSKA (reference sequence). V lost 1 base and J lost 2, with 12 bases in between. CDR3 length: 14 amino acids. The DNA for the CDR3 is TGCAGTGCTAGAGTTATGGGCCTACCCTACGAGCAGTACTTC. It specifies CSARVMGLPYEQYF.

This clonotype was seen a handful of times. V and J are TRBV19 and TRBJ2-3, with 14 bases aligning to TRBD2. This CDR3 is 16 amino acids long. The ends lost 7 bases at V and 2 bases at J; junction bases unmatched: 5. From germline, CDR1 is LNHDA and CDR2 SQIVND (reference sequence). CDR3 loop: CASTGTSGGFTDTQYF. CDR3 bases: TGTGCCAGTACCGGGACTAGCGGGGGCTTCACAGATACGCAGTATTTT.

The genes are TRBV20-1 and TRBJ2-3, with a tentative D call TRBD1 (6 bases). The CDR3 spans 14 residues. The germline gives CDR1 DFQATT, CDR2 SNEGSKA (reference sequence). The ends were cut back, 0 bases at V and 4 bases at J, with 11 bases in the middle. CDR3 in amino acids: CSARDRGTADTQYF. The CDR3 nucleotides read TGCAGTGCTAGAGACAGGGGAACGGCAGATACGCAGTATTTT.

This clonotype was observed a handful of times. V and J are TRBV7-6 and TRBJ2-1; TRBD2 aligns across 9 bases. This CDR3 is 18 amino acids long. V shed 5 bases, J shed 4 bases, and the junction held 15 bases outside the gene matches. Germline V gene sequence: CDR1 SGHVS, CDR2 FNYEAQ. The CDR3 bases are TGTGCCAGCAGCCCCGGTGTATTAAGCGGGGGGCTATACAATGAGCAGTTCTTC. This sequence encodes CASSPGVLSGGLYNEQFF. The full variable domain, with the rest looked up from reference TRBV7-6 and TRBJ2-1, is GAGVSQSPRYKVTKRGQDVALRCDPISGHVSLYWYRQALGQGPEFLTYFNYEAQQDKSGLPNDRFSAERPEGSISTLTIQRTEQRDSAMYRCASSPGVLSGGLYNEQFFGPGTRLTVL.

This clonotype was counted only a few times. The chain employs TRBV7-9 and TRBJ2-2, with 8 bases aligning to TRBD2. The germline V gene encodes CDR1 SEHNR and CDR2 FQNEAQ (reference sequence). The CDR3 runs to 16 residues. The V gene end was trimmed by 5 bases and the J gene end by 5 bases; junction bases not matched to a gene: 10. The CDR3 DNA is TGTGCCAGCAGCCATGCGAGCGGGAGAGGGACCGGGGAGCTGTTTTTT. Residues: CASSHASGRGTGELFF.

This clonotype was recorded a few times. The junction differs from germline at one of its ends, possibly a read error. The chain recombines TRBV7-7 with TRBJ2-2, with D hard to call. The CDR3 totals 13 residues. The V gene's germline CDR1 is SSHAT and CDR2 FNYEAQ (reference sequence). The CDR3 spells CASSLSPPGELFF. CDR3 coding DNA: TGTGCTAGCAGCTTATCCCCCCCCGGGGAGCTGTTTTTT.

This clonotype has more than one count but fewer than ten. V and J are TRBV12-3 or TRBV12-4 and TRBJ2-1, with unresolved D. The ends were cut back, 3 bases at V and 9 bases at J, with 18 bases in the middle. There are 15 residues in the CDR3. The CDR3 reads CASSLSRANTLEQFF. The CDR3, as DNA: TGTGCCAGCAGTTTGAGCCGGGCCAATACCCTTGAGCAGTTCTTC.

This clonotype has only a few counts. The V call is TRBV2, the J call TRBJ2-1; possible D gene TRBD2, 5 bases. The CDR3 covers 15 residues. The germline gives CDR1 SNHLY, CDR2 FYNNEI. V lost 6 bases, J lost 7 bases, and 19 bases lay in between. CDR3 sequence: CASRVFLLEGNEQFF. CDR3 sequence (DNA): TGTGCCAGCAGGGTTTTTTTATTAGAGGGAAATGAGCAGTTCTTC.

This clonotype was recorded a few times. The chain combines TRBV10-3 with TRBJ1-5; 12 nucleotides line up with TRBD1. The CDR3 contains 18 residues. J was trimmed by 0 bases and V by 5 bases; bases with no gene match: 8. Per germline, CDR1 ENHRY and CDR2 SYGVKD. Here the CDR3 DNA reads TGTGCCATCAGTCCGGGACAGGGGGCGCTTCGTAGCAATCAGCCCCAGCATTTT. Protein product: CAISPGQGALRSNQPQHF.

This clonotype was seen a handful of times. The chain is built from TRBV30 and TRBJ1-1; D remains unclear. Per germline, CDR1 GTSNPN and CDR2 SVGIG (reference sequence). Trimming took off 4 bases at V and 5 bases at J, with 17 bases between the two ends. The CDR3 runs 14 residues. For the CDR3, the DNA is TGTGCCTGGATTGAAGGGAATGAAGGGACTGAAGCTTTCTTT. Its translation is CAWIEGNEGTEAFF.

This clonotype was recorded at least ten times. This chain's CDR3 is CASKGDNYGYTF. The DNA of the CDR3 is TGTGCCAGCAAGGGGGACAACTATGGCTACACCTTC. The J gene is TRBJ1-2, the V gene TRBV2; D may be TRBD1 (6 bases). CDR3 length: 12 amino acids. V was cut by 7 bases and J by 2 bases, with 8 bases left in between. Germline CDR1 and CDR2: SNHLY and FYNNEI.

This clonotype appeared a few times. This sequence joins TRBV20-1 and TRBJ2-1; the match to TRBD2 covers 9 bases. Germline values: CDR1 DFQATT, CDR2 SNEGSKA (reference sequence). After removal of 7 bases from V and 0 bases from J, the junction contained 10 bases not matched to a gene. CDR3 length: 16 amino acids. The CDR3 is CSVWLAGISSYNEQFF. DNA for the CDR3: TGCAGTGTTTGGCTAGCGGGAATAAGCTCCTACAATGAGCAGTTCTTC.

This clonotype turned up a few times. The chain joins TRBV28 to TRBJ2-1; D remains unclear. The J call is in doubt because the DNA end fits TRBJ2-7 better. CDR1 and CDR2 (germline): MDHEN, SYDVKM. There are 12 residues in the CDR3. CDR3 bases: TGTGCCAGCAGTTTATTCCCCAATGAGCAGTACTTC. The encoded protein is CASSLFPNEQYF.

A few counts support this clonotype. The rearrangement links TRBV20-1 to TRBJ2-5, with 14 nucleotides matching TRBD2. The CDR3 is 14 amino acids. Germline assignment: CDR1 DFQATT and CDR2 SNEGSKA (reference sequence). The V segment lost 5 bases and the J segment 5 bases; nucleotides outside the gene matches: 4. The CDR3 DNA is TGCAGTGCTTGGGGGACTAGCGGGAGTGAGACCCAGTACTTC. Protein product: CSAWGTSGSETQYF.

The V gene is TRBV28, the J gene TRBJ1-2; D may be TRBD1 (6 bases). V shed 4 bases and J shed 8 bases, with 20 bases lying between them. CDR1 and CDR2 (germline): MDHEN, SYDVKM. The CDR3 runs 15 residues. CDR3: CASSSPGAGRGGYTF. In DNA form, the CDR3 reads TGTGCCAGCAGTTCCCCGGGGGCAGGGAGAGGGGGCTACACCTTC.

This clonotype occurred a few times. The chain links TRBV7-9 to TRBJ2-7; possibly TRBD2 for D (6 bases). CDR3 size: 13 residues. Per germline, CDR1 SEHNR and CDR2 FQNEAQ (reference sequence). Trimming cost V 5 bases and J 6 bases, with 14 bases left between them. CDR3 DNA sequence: TGTGCCAGCAGCCTCTATCGCGGGGTCGAGCAGTACTTC. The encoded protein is CASSLYRGVEQYF.

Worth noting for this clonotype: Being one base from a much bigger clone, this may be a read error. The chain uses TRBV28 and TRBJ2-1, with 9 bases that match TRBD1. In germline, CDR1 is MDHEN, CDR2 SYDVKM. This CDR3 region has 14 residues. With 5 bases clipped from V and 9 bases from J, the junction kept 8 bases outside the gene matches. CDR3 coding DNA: TGTGCCAGCAGTACGGGACAGGGTTTAAGTGAGCAGTTCTTC. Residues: CASSTGQGLSEQFF.

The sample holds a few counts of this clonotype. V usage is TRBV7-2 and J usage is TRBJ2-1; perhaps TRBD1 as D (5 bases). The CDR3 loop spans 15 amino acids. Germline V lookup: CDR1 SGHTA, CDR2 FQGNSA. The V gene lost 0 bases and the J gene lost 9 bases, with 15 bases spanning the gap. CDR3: CASSLARQPRGEQFF. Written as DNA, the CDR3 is TGTGCCAGCAGCTTAGCTCGGCAGCCTAGGGGTGAGCAGTTCTTC. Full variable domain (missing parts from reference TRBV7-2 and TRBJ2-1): GAGVSQSPSNKVTEKGKDVELRCDPISGHTALYWYRQSLGQGLEFLIYFQGNSAPDKSGLPSDRFSAERTGGSVSTLTIQRTQQEDSAVYLCASSLARQPRGEQFFGPGTRLTVL.

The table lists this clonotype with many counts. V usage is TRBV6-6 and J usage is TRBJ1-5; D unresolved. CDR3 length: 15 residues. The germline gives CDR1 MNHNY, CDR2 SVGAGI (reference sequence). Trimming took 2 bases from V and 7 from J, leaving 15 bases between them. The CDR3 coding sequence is TGTGCCAGCAGTTACCCCGACCTAAGGGTACAGCCCCAGCATTTT. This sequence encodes CASSYPDLRVQPQHF.